This T cell receptor (beta chain) comes out of a study of T cells in Graves' hyperthyroidism and ophthalmopathy (dated by TCRdb to 2018 to 2020). Context from the whole study: Peripheral blood was sampled at the time of initial diagnosis, prior to any treatment. In more than 5 Graves' hyperthyroidism patients, the study also compared T-cell repertoires from thyroid tissue with T-cell repertoires from blood. After blood sampling, hyperthyroidism patients were treated with methimazole at a starting dose of 30 mg daily, and ophthalmopathy patients were treated with high-dose intravenous methylprednisolone. Prospective prediction of ophthalmopathy was tested in an independent validation cohort of approximately 19 hyperthyroidism patients and 17 patients who later progressed to ophthalmopathy. The approximately 90 discovery patients were randomly split 7:3 into training and test sets. According to the paper, TCR Vbeta CDR3 sequencing was carried out on some 130 peripheral blood samples, which came from 40 to 45 ophthalmopathy, 70 to 80 hyperthyroidism and some 17 progressor patients. A discovery cohort of approximately 100 patients, roughly 40 with Graves' ophthalmopathy and approximately 57 with stable Graves' hyperthyroidism, was used to find distinguishing TCR V-J signatures.

Stable Graves' hyperthyroidism was defined as no progression to ophthalmopathy during 18 months of follow-up. Hyperthyroidism patients were aged 18 to 65 years and newly diagnosed, with disease duration of less than 2 months. Patients with uncontrolled infections, other autoimmune diseases, pregnancy or lactation were excluded. Clinical symptoms, serum thyroxine and TRAb, thyroid ultrasound, and orbital computed tomography formed the basis for the diagnoses. Ficoll-Paque density gradient centrifugation was used to isolate PBMCs from about 9 ml of fresh peripheral blood. Trizol reagent was used to extract total RNA, and RNA quality was then checked on an Agilent 2100 Bioanalyzer. The table lists this clonotype with many counts. Its antigen is unknown. Base qualities are not at hand, and no much larger clone is one base apart. The investigation overall reported the following: Blood samples also contained most of the expanded thyroid clonotypes (frequency above 0.001), which suggests that blood repertoires may reflect thyroid immune responses. Ophthalmopathy was separated from stable hyperthyroidism by a 13 V-J signature model, with around 90% sensitivity and roughly 84% specificity obtained in cross-validation and 80%/75% obtained in testing. In validation, the model predicted progression to ophthalmopathy a median of about 6 months before onset, with about 70% sensitivity and nearly 75% specificity. Sample size was not statistically predetermined, and investigators were not blinded to group allocation.

TCR beta CDR3 regions were amplified from RNA transcripts. The first round of RT-PCR for the TCR CDR3 was performed with the HTBI primer set and the Qiagen OneStep RT-PCR kit. Libraries were constructed in a second round of multiplex PCR, after which size selection and purification were performed. Paired-end sequencing of the libraries was performed with 100 bp reads on an Illumina HiSeq2000. As for the authors' bioinformatics: SOAPnuke was used to process the raw data, with reads discarded if the reads contained adapters or uncalled bases, had a mean Phred below 15, or lacked an exact constant-primer or identifier match. High-quality paired reads were merged with COPE v1.2.5, and unique nucleotide sequences were defined as clonotypes. Clonotypes were aligned to IMGT TRBV, TRBD and TRBJ reference segments using MiTCR v1.1. The analysis was restricted to V-J combinations with a frequency above 0.0001, which together covered just over 98% of the repertoires. A TCS score was defined as the ratio of F50 (clonal expansion) to E x V (chaos), with BLOSUM62-based TCRdist applied between CDR3 peptides within each V-J. Welch's t-statistics and random forest reduced 514 V-J features to around 14, which were used in a naive Bayes classifier (R e1071). TCRdb handled the public reads itself, with Q25 trimming in fastp and clone calling in MiXCR, and kept productive beta chains. Rows are unified per CDR3 protein, each entry keeping the most common DNA and genes. TCRdb's processing, not the authors' own work, is the source of the V and J calls. Present in this sample are 300,000 to 400,000 distinct CDR3 sequences, 13% of which were seen just once. The ten largest clones add up to 9.2% of the sample.

Trimming at the junction amounts to 0 bases on V and 14 bases on J, and the germline ends lie 14 bases apart. From cysteine to phenylalanine, the CDR3 is 13 amino acids long. Only CDR3 DNA is held: 39 bases, read in frame from base 1. According to the germline V gene (reference sequence), CDR1 reads SEHNR and CDR2 reads FQNEAQ. This receptor was taken from a woman in her late teens or twenties with Graves' hyperthyroidism. Sequencing was carried out using blood. The chain joins TRBV7-9 to TRBJ2-1; the D gene cannot be resolved beyond TRBD1 or TRBD2, each matching 6 bases. The nucleotide sequence is TGTGCCAGCAGCTTAGCGCTTGGGGGGCGCGAGTTCTTC. Translation gives CASSLALGGREFF.